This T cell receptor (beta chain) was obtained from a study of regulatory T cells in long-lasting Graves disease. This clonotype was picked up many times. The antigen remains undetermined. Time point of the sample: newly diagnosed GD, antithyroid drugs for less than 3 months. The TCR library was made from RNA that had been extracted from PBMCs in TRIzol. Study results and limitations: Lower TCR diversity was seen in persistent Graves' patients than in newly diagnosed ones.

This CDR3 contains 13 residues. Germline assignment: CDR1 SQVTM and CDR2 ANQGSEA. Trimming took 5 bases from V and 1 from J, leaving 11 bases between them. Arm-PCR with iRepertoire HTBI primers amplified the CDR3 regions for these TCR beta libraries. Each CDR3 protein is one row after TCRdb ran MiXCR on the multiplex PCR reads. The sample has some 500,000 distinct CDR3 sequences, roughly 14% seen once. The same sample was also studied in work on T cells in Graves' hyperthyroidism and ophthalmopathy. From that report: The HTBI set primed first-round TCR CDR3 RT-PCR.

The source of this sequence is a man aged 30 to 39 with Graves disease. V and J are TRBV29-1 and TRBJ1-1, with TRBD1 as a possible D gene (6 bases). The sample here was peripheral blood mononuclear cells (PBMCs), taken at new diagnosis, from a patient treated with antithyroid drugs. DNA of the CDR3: TGCAGCGTTCCCGGGACAACGAACACTGAAGCTTTCTTT. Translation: CSVPGTTNTEAFF.